This T cell receptor beta chain was recovered during a study of T cell changes during pregnancy in multiple sclerosis. There are 16 residues in the CDR3. CDR1 is SGHRS, CDR2 YFSETQ, per germline. J gave up 5 bases and V 4 bases, and 14 bases lay outside the gene matches. TCRdb keeps only in-frame clones here, not all; method: immunoSEQ multiplex PCR. The table records over 35,000 clones, about 92% of them present only once. The TCR originated in a female donor with multiple sclerosis, enrolled in a pregnancy study. Sequencing used peripheral blood, obtained before pregnancy. This chain connects TRBV5-1 to TRBJ2-7; TRBD1 aligns across 8 bases. Here the CDR3 DNA reads TGCGCCAGCAGCCACTGGACAGGGCAAAGGGGCGACGAGCAGTACTTC. Protein sequence: CASSHWTGQRGDEQYF.